This T cell receptor (beta chain) originates from a study of cytomegalovirus exposure and HLA in healthy donors. On the study more broadly: It was reported in a later analysis that the same platform had been used for the 120 validation repertoires as for the approximately 670 first-cohort repertoires.

Study results and limitations: The classifier was said to identify cytomegalovirus status with high specificity and sensitivity. The investigators catalogued 150 to 200 TCR beta chains as cytomegalovirus-associated.

Libraries were prepared by immunoSEQ multiplex PCR; TCRdb keeps only in-frame clonotypes and omits some of them. The sample lists 45,000 to 70,000 clones; approximately 93% were seen once. CDR3 length equals 15 residues. Germline V gives CDR1 SGHTA, CDR2 FQGNSA. V was cut by 5 bases and J by 4 bases, with 15 bases left in between. This clone was found once. Its antigen is not known. The sequence derives from a young woman in good health and CMV-seronegative. The V and J genes are TRBV7-2 and TRBJ1-5; tentatively, D is TRBD1 (5 bases). Sequencing input: PBMCs. CDR3 coding DNA: TGTGCCAGCAGCCTAGGCCTGGGGGGGAATCAGCCCCAGCATTTT. Its translation: CASSLGLGGNQPQHF.